This TCR beta chain is drawn from a study of radiotherapy plus CTLA-4 blockade in lung cancer. Whole-study context: Disease control was seen in about 34% of patients, objective responses in more than 15%.

Using immunoSEQ multiplex PCR, the repertoire was profiled, and TCRdb retains in-frame clones only, with some absent. The data hold some 51,000 clones, with about 77% observed a single time. Points from the study as a whole: The study found tumor-derived TCR clones expanded in blood after radiotherapy plus ipilimumab. Per reports, early blood T cell clone dynamics, plus interferon-beta, forecast response most strongly.

In the case of this clone: What it recognizes is unknown.

V was pared by 4 bases and J by 2 bases, with 8 bases of the junction left unmatched. The CDR3 runs 15 residues. CDR1 SGHNT and CDR2 YYREEE come from the germline V gene (reference sequence). Ipilimumab CTLA-4 blockade and focal radiation were given to patients with chemo-refractory metastatic non-small-cell lung cancer. The receptor comes from a human donor with non-small cell lung cancer whose response to radiotherapy plus ipilimumab could not be evaluated. This sequence joins TRBV5-4 and TRBJ1-2; 7 bases are shared with TRBD1. The sequencing here drew on peripheral blood, taken from a patient treated with radiotherapy plus ipilimumab. This CDR3 reads CASSQETGTNYGYTF. The CDR3 DNA reads TGTGCCAGCAGCCAGGAGACAGGGACCAACTATGGCTACACCTTC. The full variable domain, completed using reference TRBV5-4 and TRBJ1-2, is ETGVTQSPTHLIKTRGQQVTLRCSSQSGHNTVSWYQQALGQGPQFIFQYYREEENGRGNFPPRFSGLQFPNYSSELNVNALELDDSALYLCASSQETGTNYGYTFGSGTRLTVV.